The 27 T cell receptor beta chains listed next were all sequenced from one sample in a study of T-cell reconstitution after alpha-beta-depleted transplantation in children. For TCRbeta, the library was prepared with unique molecular identifiers. TCRdb redid the calling of the PCR reads with MiXCR, one entry per CDR3 protein. This table has around 800,000 distinct CDR3 sequences, 16% appearing once. The sequencing here drew on PBMCs, mostly from graft donor cells, taken 360 days after TCRalphabeta/CD19-depleted stem cell transplant. The source of these receptors is a male patient younger than 18 who had a stem cell transplant for acute lymphoblastic leukemia, so the T cells may come from the graft donor.

This clonotype was observed a handful of times. The chain carries TRBV25-1 and TRBJ2-1; D ambiguous. There are 15 residues in the CDR3. Germline lookup yields CDR1 MGHDK and CDR2 SYGVNS. V was shortened by 1 base and J by 10 bases, with 17 bases between the two germline ends. CDR3 loop: CASSEFKGSIEEQFF. Here the CDR3 DNA reads TGTGCCAGCAGTGAATTTAAGGGTTCTATAGAGGAGCAGTTCTTC.

This clonotype has ten or more counts. J is TRBJ2-5 and V is TRBV28; no definite D call. The germline CDR1 and CDR2 sequences are MDHEN and SYDVKM. This CDR3 has 14 amino acids. V was trimmed by 4 bases and J by 2 bases, leaving 11 bases between them. CDR3 nucleotides: TGTGCCAGCAGTTCTGGTCTTACTCAAGAGACCCAGTACTTC. This encodes CASSSGLTQETQYF. Full variable domain (outside the CDR3, taken from reference TRBV28 and TRBJ2-5): DVKVTQSSRYLVKRTGEKVFLECVQDMDHENMFWYRQDPGLGLRLIYFSYDVKMKEKGDIPEGYSVSREKKERFSLILESASTNQTSMYLCASSSGLTQETQYFGPGTRLLVL.

The gene calls are TRBV15 and TRBJ2-7; 8 positions match TRBD2. Germline V gene data show CDR1 as LNHNV and CDR2 as YYDKDF (reference sequence). Losses at the gene ends were 0 bases for V and 4 bases for J; bases not matched to a gene: 11. The CDR3 has 17 amino acids. The CDR3 loop reads CATSRDLGSGARYEQYF. CDR3 bases: TGTGCCACCAGCAGAGATCTGGGTAGCGGGGCCCGGTACGAGCAGTACTTC.

This chain uses TRBV5-1 with TRBJ1-1; 8 bases are a match to TRBD1. V shed 2 bases and J 4 bases; nucleotides not matched to a gene: 10. Per germline, CDR1 SGHRS and CDR2 YFSETQ. This CDR3 comprises 16 residues. In DNA, the CDR3 is TGCGCCAGCAGCTTCTCAGGGGGCTCGTGGGGCACTGAAGCTTTCTTT. Protein: CASSFSGGSWGTEAFF.

There are a few counts of this clonotype. The gene calls are TRBV29-1 and TRBJ1-1; D possibly corresponds to TRBD1 (5 bases). The CDR3 extends over 13 amino acids. V lost 0 bases and J 4 bases, leaving 9 bases between the germline ends. CDR1 and CDR2 (germline): SQVTM, ANQGSEA. CDR3 protein: CSVEETGGTEAFF. CDR3 DNA sequence: TGCAGCGTTGAAGAGACTGGGGGCACTGAAGCTTTCTTT.

This clonotype was picked up a small number of times. The chain joins TRBV11-1 to TRBJ2-6; maybe TRBD1 (6 bases). Germline CDR1 SGHAT, CDR2 FQDESV (reference sequence). The CDR3 runs 16 residues. Trimming left V 1 base short and J 0 bases short, with 7 bases between. CDR3 protein: CASSLEDSSGANVLTF. For the CDR3, the DNA is TGTGCCAGCAGCTTAGAGGACAGCTCTGGGGCCAACGTCCTGACTTTC.

This clonotype came up a few times. The J gene is TRBJ2-5, the V gene TRBV5-5; TRBD1 matches 7 bases. The CDR3 extends over 16 amino acids. J lost 1 base, V lost 0 bases, and 6 bases had no gene match. CDR1 and CDR2 from the germline V gene are SGHKS and YYEKEE (reference sequence). The CDR3 DNA reads as TGTGCCAGCAGCTTGGCAGGAAACAGGGGCCAAGAGACCCAGTACTTC. Translation gives CASSLAGNRGQETQYF.

This chain joins TRBV15 and TRBJ2-7, with TRBD1 matching 7 bases. This CDR3 has 14 amino acids. The V segment lost 4 bases and the J segment 9 bases; nucleotides outside the gene matches: 12. Germline V gene sequence: CDR1 LNHNV, CDR2 YYDKDF (reference sequence). This CDR3 reads CATSKPRDRGRQYF. CDR3 in DNA: TGTGCCACCAGCAAGCCCCGGGACAGAGGTCGGCAGTACTTC.

The J gene is TRBJ1-4, the V gene TRBV14; possibly TRBD1 for D (6 bases). Trimming cost V 4 bases and J 0 bases, with 6 bases left between them. This CDR3 spans 14 amino acids. Germline values: CDR1 SGHDN, CDR2 FVKESK. The CDR3 nucleotides read TGTGCCAGCAGCCGACAGGCAACTAATGAAAAACTGTTTTTT. It codes for CASSRQATNEKLFF.

The chain has TRBV4-1 and TRBJ2-2; 8 positions match TRBD1. V gave up 11 bases and J gave up 1 base; unmatched junction bases: 9. The V gene's germline CDR1 is MGHRA and CDR2 YSYEKL. The CDR3 runs to 15 residues. CDR3 nucleotides: TGCGCCGGTACAGGGGGTGGAGGGAACACCGGGGAGCTGTTTTTT. The encoded protein is CAGTGGGGNTGELFF.

This clonotype was observed a few times. The rearrangement joins TRBV29-1 to TRBJ2-7, with TRBD1 matching over 8 bases. The germline gives CDR1 SQVTM, CDR2 ANQGSEA. This CDR3 spans 11 amino acids. The V segment lost 7 bases and the J segment 7 bases; nucleotides outside the gene matches: 6. The DNA for the CDR3 is TGCAGCGCCCGACAGGGGTGGGAGCAGTACTTC. It yields the protein CSARQGWEQYF.

The table lists this clonotype with a few counts. This chain joins TRBV5-1 and TRBJ2-5; 8 bases fit TRBD1. The CDR3 runs 15 residues. The trim removed 0 bases at V and 4 bases at J, leaving 5 bases unmatched. The V gene's germline CDR1 is SGHRS and CDR2 YFSETQ. The CDR3 DNA follows: TGCGCCAGCAGCTTGGTAACAGGGGGACCAGAGACCCAGTACTTC. Translated, it gives CASSLVTGGPETQYF.

This clonotype has a count of ten or more. This sequence joins TRBV11-2 and TRBJ2-3, with D perhaps TRBD1 (5 bases). V lost 5 bases, J lost 2 bases, and 11 bases lay in between. Germline V gives CDR1 SGHAT, CDR2 FQNNGV. The CDR3 has 14 residues. CDR3 bases: TGTGCCAGCAGCCCCAGGGCCCTCACAGATACGCAGTATTTT. It is translated as CASSPRALTDTQYF.

This clonotype was seen ten or more times. The chain couples TRBV10-3 to TRBJ2-5; D remains unclear. V gave up 0 bases and J gave up 2 bases, with 7 bases separating them. The CDR3 is 14 amino acids. Germline values: CDR1 ENHRY, CDR2 SYGVKD. Written as DNA, the CDR3 is TGTGCCATCAGTGAGTCGGGCAGACAAGAGACCCAGTACTTC. It codes for CAISESGRQETQYF.

This clonotype was found a few times. The J gene is TRBJ2-7, the V gene TRBV9, with D perhaps matching TRBD1 or TRBD2 (5 bases each). This CDR3 is 15 amino acids long. Per the germline V gene, CDR1 is SGDLS and CDR2 is YYNGEE. The V and J ends lost 3 bases and 5 bases respectively, with 18 bases between them. CDR3 sequence reads: CASSGDGVVNDEQYF. The CDR3 DNA reads as TGTGCCAGCAGCGGGGACGGGGTAGTGAACGACGAGCAGTACTTC.

This clonotype came up a few times. V and J are TRBV2 and TRBJ1-5, with 10 bases lining up with TRBD1. CDR1 is SNHLY, CDR2 FYNNEI, per germline. The CDR3 runs to 16 residues. After removal of 3 bases from V and 4 bases from J, the junction contained 6 bases not matched to a gene. The CDR3, as DNA: TGTGCCAGCAGTGATCCCGGGACAGGGGCGAATCAGCCCCAGCATTTT. Translated: CASSDPGTGANQPQHF.

This clonotype appeared many times. This chain uses TRBV12-3 or TRBV12-4 with TRBJ1-3; D is uncertain. The V and J ends lost 4 bases and 0 bases respectively, with 7 bases between them. This CDR3 is 14 amino acids long. CDR3 DNA: TGTGCCAGCAGTTCGATGAACTCTGGAAACACCATATATTTT. Protein product: CASSSMNSGNTIYF.

This clonotype has only a few counts. The genes are TRBV6-1 and TRBJ1-3, with no clear D. CDR3 length: 16 amino acids. The germline gives CDR1 MNHNS, CDR2 SASEGT. V dropped 6 bases and J dropped 2 bases, with 17 bases sitting between them. CDR3: CASSQRPTSPGNTIYF. The CDR3, as DNA: TGTGCCAGCAGCCAAAGACCAACATCACCTGGAAACACCATATATTTT.

This clonotype was seen more than once but under ten times. V and J are TRBV2 and TRBJ1-5, with 11 positions matching TRBD1. V was clipped by 8 bases and J by 6 bases; unmatched bases: 6. Looked up from germline, CDR1 is SNHLY and CDR2 is FYNNEI. The CDR3 sequence is 14 residues long. In nucleotides, the CDR3 is TGTGCCAGCGGGACAGGGGGTAAAGGTCAGCCCCAGCATTTT. Translated: CASGTGGKGQPQHF.

This chain connects TRBV7-9 to TRBJ1-4; D not resolved. V was trimmed by 3 bases and J by 5 bases, leaving 13 bases between them. Germline loops: CDR1 SEHNR, CDR2 FQNEAQ (reference sequence). The length of the CDR3 is 15 residues. CDR3 sequence (DNA): TGTGCCAGCAGCTTCCGAGGAACCGCGAATGAAAAACTGTTTTTT. Translated: CASSFRGTANEKLFF. Using reference TRBV7-9 and TRBJ1-4 for the parts outside the CDR3, the full variable domain is DTGVSQNPRHKITKRGQNVTFRCDPISEHNRLYWYRQTLGQGPEFLTYFQNEAQLEKSRLLSDRFSAERPKGSFSTLEIQRTEQGDSAMYLCASSFRGTANEKLFFGSGTQLSVL.

This clonotype was counted ten times or more. The chain recombines TRBV7-9 with TRBJ2-3; D is possibly TRBD2 (6 bases). Germline V gene lookup returns CDR1 SEHNR and CDR2 FQNEAQ (reference sequence). The V end lost 3 bases, the J end lost 2 bases, and 18 bases lay between the germline ends. The CDR3 extends over 17 amino acids. The CDR3 DNA follows: TGTGCCAGCAGCTTTAAGGGGCGGGGACTCCTCACAGATACGCAGTATTTT. This encodes CASSFKGRGLLTDTQYF.

The V and J genes are TRBV18 and TRBJ2-7; 8 bases line up with TRBD1. The V and J ends lost 1 base and 5 bases, in that order; junction bases with no gene match: 7. This CDR3 has 15 amino acids. CDR1 is KGHSH, CDR2 LQKENI, per germline. CDR3 nucleotide sequence: TGTGCCAGCTCACCACGGACAGGGTTATTCAACGAGCAGTACTTC. It translates to CASSPRTGLFNEQYF.

This clonotype was recorded only once. A read error may produce the germline difference seen at one junction end. V usage is TRBV7-2 and J usage is TRBJ2-7, with 10 bases matching TRBD2. The CDR3 is 15 amino acids. Germline assignment: CDR1 SGHTA and CDR2 FQGNSA. CDR3 DNA: TGTGTCAGCAGCTTAAGTCTAGCGGGAGCATATGAGCAGTACTTC. It yields the protein CVSSLSLAGAYEQYF.

V and J are TRBV13 and TRBJ1-1; D is ambiguous. Germline lookup yields CDR1 PRHDT and CDR2 FYEKMQ (reference sequence). Trimming left V 0 bases short and J 8 bases short, with 10 bases between. This CDR3 contains 13 residues. This CDR3 reads CASSLGGGVEAFF. The CDR3 nucleotides are TGTGCCAGCAGCTTAGGAGGCGGGGTGGAAGCTTTCTTT.

This clonotype was seen ten or more times. CDR3 in amino acids: CASSFVSETQYF. Written as DNA, the CDR3 is TGTGCCAGCAGCTTTGTCTCCGAGACCCAGTACTTC. The chain has TRBV7-9 and TRBJ2-5, with D unclear. Germline CDR1 SEHNR, CDR2 FQNEAQ (reference sequence). This CDR3 is 12 amino acids long. With 3 bases removed from V and 5 bases from J, the gap between germline ends came to 7 bases. The variable domain in full, with the rest retrieved from reference TRBV7-9 and TRBJ2-5, is DTGVSQNPRHKITKRGQNVTFRCDPISEHNRLYWYRQTLGQGPEFLTYFQNEAQLEKSRLLSDRFSAERPKGSFSTLEIQRTEQGDSAMYLCASSFVSETQYFGPGTRLLVL.

This clonotype has ten or more counts. The gene calls are TRBV27 and TRBJ2-7; TRBD1 aligns across 9 bases. The germline V gene has CDR1 MNHEY and CDR2 SMNVEV (reference sequence). With V trimmed by 5 bases and J by 2 bases, 7 bases remained unmatched. The CDR3 runs to 15 residues. In DNA form, the CDR3 reads TGTGCCAGCAGTCCCCCCGGACAGGGGACCTACGAGCAGTACTTC. Its protein is CASSPPGQGTYEQYF.

This clonotype showed up just a few times. The rearrangement uses TRBV11-2 and TRBJ2-3, with 11 bases aligning to TRBD2. CDR3 length: 14 amino acids. Germline V gene sequence: CDR1 SGHAT, CDR2 FQNNGV. V lost 4 bases, J lost 7 bases, and 4 bases stayed unmatched. CDR3 bases: TGTGCCAGCAGCTCCGGGACTAGCGGATATACGCAGTATTTT. Translation: CASSSGTSGYTQYF.